The sequence of this T cell receptor beta chain was determined in a study of T cells in Graves' hyperthyroidism and ophthalmopathy (dated by TCRdb to between 2019 and 2020). General notes on the study: Peripheral blood samples were taken at the time of initial diagnosis, prior to any treatment. To identify distinguishing TCR V-J signatures, a discovery cohort of around 100 patients was used, comprising under 45 with Graves' ophthalmopathy and some 60 with stable Graves' hyperthyroidism. An independent validation cohort of some 18 hyperthyroidism patients and 15 or so patients who later progressed to ophthalmopathy tested prospective prediction of ophthalmopathy. The approximately 97 discovery patients were randomly divided into training and test sets at a 7:3 ratio. In more than 5 Graves' hyperthyroidism patients, the study also compared T-cell repertoires from thyroid tissue with T-cell repertoires from blood. After blood sampling, hyperthyroidism patients were treated with methimazole at a starting dose of 30 mg daily, and ophthalmopathy patients were treated with high-dose intravenous methylprednisolone. TCR Vbeta CDR3 sequencing of roughly 140 peripheral blood samples (over 40 ophthalmopathy, some 75 hyperthyroidism and approximately 17 progressor patients) is reported in the paper. Overall results and qualifications from the work: During validation, the model predicted progression to ophthalmopathy a median of roughly six months ahead of onset, with more than 60% sensitivity and 72.22% specificity. Most expanded thyroid clonotypes (frequency above 0.001) were also detected in blood, suggesting blood repertoires may reflect thyroid immune responses. Sample size was not statistically predetermined, and blinding of investigators to group allocation was not performed. A model built on a 13 V-J signature distinguished ophthalmopathy from stable hyperthyroidism, reaching around 90% sensitivity and 81% to 83% specificity in cross-validation and 80%/75% in testing.

In regard to this clonotype: What antigen it recognizes has not been identified. A much larger clone differs by one base, so this may be a read error.

The TCR beta CDR3 regions were amplified from the RNA transcripts. The TCR CDR3 was subjected to a first round of RT-PCR using the HTBI primer set and the Qiagen OneStep RT-PCR kit. Libraries were constructed in a second round of multiplex PCR, after which size selection and purification were performed. Sequencing of the libraries was done on an Illumina HiSeq2000 using paired-end 100 bp reads. The paper's processing steps were these. SOAPnuke was used to process the raw data, removing reads that contained adapters or uncalled bases, had a mean Phred below 15, or lacked an exact match to the constant primer or identifier. High-quality paired reads were merged with COPE v1.2.5, and unique nucleotide sequences were defined as clonotypes. MiTCR v1.1 was used to align clonotypes to the IMGT TRBV, TRBD and TRBJ reference segments. Only V-J combinations with frequency above 0.0001, covering about 99% of repertoires, were analysed. A TCS score was defined as the ratio of F50 (clonal expansion) to E x V (chaos), with BLOSUM62-based TCRdist applied between CDR3 peptides within each V-J. Welch's t-statistics and random forest reduced 450 to 600 V-J features to 13, which were used in a naive Bayes classifier (R e1071). TCRdb passed the public sequencing reads through fastp at Q25 and MiXCR, retaining productive beta sequences. Duplicate CDR3 protein sequences are folded into a single record with the most common DNA and genes. Here the V and J calls rest on TCRdb's processing, not on the authors' analysis. For this sample the table gives a few hundred thousand distinct CDR3 sequences, of which approximately 17% were detected only once. The ten largest clones take up 17% of the sample.

Moderately to severely active disease, a Clinical Activity Score of at least 3, a NOSPECS grade of at least 4, and a duration under 3 months were present in ophthalmopathy patients. Patients with uncontrolled infections, other autoimmune diseases, pregnancy or lactation were excluded. Diagnoses were established on the basis of clinical symptoms, serum thyroxine and TRAb, thyroid ultrasound, and orbital computed tomography. PBMCs were separated from 10 ml of fresh peripheral blood using Ficoll-Paque density gradient centrifugation. Trizol reagent was used to extract total RNA, and RNA quality was then checked on an Agilent 2100 Bioanalyzer. The clonotype originates from a woman under 30 with Graves' ophthalmopathy. Sequenced: blood.

The sequenced DNA: TGTGCCGGCAGCTTAAGGCCAGCGGGGGGGCTAGATACGCAGTATTTT. This is translated as CAGSLRPAGGLDTQYF. The chain is assembled from TRBV7-3 and TRBJ2-3, with 10 junctional bases fitting TRBD2. Per the germline V gene, SGHTA is the CDR1 and FQGTGA is the CDR2. The CDR3 has 16 amino acids, counting the end cysteine and phenylalanine. Of the read, only the CDR3 DNA is kept; its 48 bases are in frame from base 1.